A selection of T cell receptor beta chains follows, all from one sample in a study of blood T cell repertoires in COVID-19. Data came from immunoSEQ multiplex PCR; TCRdb stores just in-frame clones and leaves some out. The sample yields roughly 480,000 clones, approximately 92% seen once. The sequencing sample was made of peripheral blood. These receptors all come from a man between 18 and 29 years old with COVID-19, enrolled during active disease. The CDR3 runs from the conserved cysteine through the conserved F or W. D genes are given only for firm matches. Where a row states a size, it is once, few, many or the class of an expanded clone; other rows omit it.

NA,TRBJ2-1,NA,TRBV2,CASSISNEQFF,TGTGCCAGCAGTATCTCCAATGAGCAGTTCTTC
NA,TRBJ1-3,NA,TRBV6-5,CASSFRGAGNTIYF,TGTGCCAGCAGTTTCAGGGGAGCAGGAAACACCATATATTTT
NA,TRBJ2-4,NA,TRBV6-5,CASSYGHIQYF,TGTGCCAGCAGTTATGGGCACATTCAGTACTTC
NA,TRBJ1-5,NA,TRBV4-2,CASSQEAGFNQPQHF,TGTGCCAGCAGCCAAGAGGCCGGGTTCAATCAGCCCCAGCATTTT
NA,TRBJ1-1,NA,TRBV19,CASSGATAVNTEAFF,TGTGCCAGTAGTGGAGCAACCGCCGTGAACACTGAAGCTTTCTTT
NA,TRBJ2-7,NA,TRBV9,CASSVASAAPEQYF,TGTGCCAGCAGCGTAGCTTCGGCGGCGCCTGAGCAGTACTTC
NA,TRBJ2-2,few,TRBV2,CASSPLLVPGELFF,TGTGCCAGTTCTCCACTTCTGGTTCCCGGGGAGCTGTTTTTT
NA,TRBJ2-5,NA,TRBV15,CATSRDYGAQYF,TGTGCCACCAGCAGAGATTACGGGGCCCAGTACTTC
TRBD1,TRBJ2-7,NA,TRBV29-1,CSVGHRDRVHEQYF,TGCAGCGTTGGCCACCGGGACAGGGTCCACGAGCAGTACTTC
TRBD2,TRBJ2-5,once,TRBV14,CASSRRLAGGPGETQYF,TGTGCCAGCAGCCGCAGACTAGCGGGAGGGCCGGGAGAGACCCAGTACTTC
TRBD2,TRBJ2-3,NA,TRBV6-1,CASSEALAGGSTDTQYF,TGTGCCAGCAGTGAAGCGTTAGCGGGAGGCTCCACAGATACGCAGTATTTT
NA,TRBJ2-7,once,TRBV2,CASSEGLRSSYEQYF,TGTGCCAGCAGTGAAGGCTTGCGTTCATCCTACGAGCAGTACTTC
NA,TRBJ1-1,NA,TRBV5-1,CASSLTGMNTEAFF,TGCGCCAGCAGCTTGACAGGGATGAACACTGAAGCTTTCTTT
TRBD2,TRBJ2-7,few,TRBV5-6,CASSLAGGPYEQYF,TGTGCCAGCAGCTTAGCGGGAGGGCCGTACGAGCAGTACTTC
TRBD2,TRBJ2-1,NA,TRBV13,CASSPAGGSIADEQFF,TGTGCCAGCAGCCCGGCGGGGGGCTCAATCGCCGATGAGCAGTTCTTC
TRBD2,TRBJ2-2,NA,TRBV16,CASSLRLAGGVTAGELFF,TGTGCCAGCAGCCTCCGACTAGCGGGAGGCGTCACCGCCGGGGAGCTGTTTTTT
TRBD1,TRBJ2-7,NA,TRBV15,CATRLTGGSYEQYF,TGTGCCACCAGGCTCACAGGGGGCAGTTACGAGCAGTACTTC
NA,TRBJ1-3,NA,TRBV28,CASINGGHSGNTIYF,TGTGCCAGCATTAACGGGGGGCACTCAGGAAACACCATATATTTT
TRBD1,TRBJ1-5,few,TRBV30,CAWSVQGDQPQHF,TGTGCCTGGAGTGTACAGGGGGATCAGCCCCAGCATTTT
TRBD1,TRBJ2-1,NA,TRBV2,CASNPGTGSNEQFF,TGTGCCAGCAATCCCGGGACAGGGAGCAATGAGCAGTTCTTC
NA,TRBJ1-5,NA,TRBV10-3,CAISDTTGEVRPQHF,TGTGCCATCAGTGATACTACAGGAGAAGTGCGGCCCCAGCATTTT
TRBD1,TRBJ2-2,NA,TRBV10-3,CAISGRDRVNTGELFF,TGTGCCATCAGCGGACGGGACAGGGTTAACACCGGGGAGCTGTTTTTT
TRBD2,TRBJ2-7,NA,TRBV29-1,CSVETSGGDEQYF,TGCAGCGTGGAAACTAGCGGGGGGGACGAGCAGTACTTC
TRBD2,TRBJ2-3,NA,TRBV14,CASSLRGLAVEDTQYF,TGTGCCAGCAGCCTGAGGGGACTAGCGGTTGAGGATACGCAGTATTTT
TRBD2,TRBJ2-3,NA,TRBV5-1,CASSLPGGRSADTQYF,TGCGCCAGCAGCTTGCCGGGAGGGCGCAGCGCAGATACGCAGTATTTT
NA,TRBJ2-1,few,TRBV6-5,CASSYAGPEYNEQFF,TGTGCCAGCAGTTACGCGGGACCTGAATACAATGAGCAGTTCTTC
TRBD1,TRBJ1-2,NA,TRBV19,CASSTLRDRNYGYTF,TGTGCCAGTAGTACCTTAAGGGACAGGAACTATGGCTACACCTTC
TRBD1,TRBJ2-1,NA,TRBV19,CASSATGRGLNEQFF,TGTGCCAGTAGTGCGACAGGGAGAGGGTTAAATGAGCAGTTCTTC
NA,TRBJ2-3,NA,TRBV7-9,CASSRDSALLTQYF,TGTGCCAGCAGCCGGGACTCCGCCCTCCTTACGCAGTATTTT
TRBD1,TRBJ2-5,NA,TRBV7-8,CASSSTGGETQYF,TGTGCCAGCAGCTCCACAGGGGGCGAGACCCAGTACTTC
NA,TRBJ2-7,NA,TRBV27,CASSLQGPHYEQYF,TGTGCCAGCAGTTTACAGGGGCCTCACTACGAGCAGTACTTC
NA,TRBJ1-1,once,TRBV21-1,CASSKYKGASTEAFF,TGTGCCAGCAGCAAATATAAGGGGGCTAGCACTGAAGCTTTCTTT
NA,TRBJ2-7,NA,TRBV27,CASPKDSPHEQYF,TGTGCCTCTCCGAAGGACAGTCCGCACGAGCAGTACTTC
NA,TRBJ1-2,NA,TRBV7-8,CASSPAGSGYGYTF,TGTGCCAGCAGCCCGGCGGGTAGCGGCTATGGCTACACCTTC
NA,TRBJ2-5,NA,TRBV18,CASSPSGGQETQYF,TGTGCCAGCTCACCCTCGGGTGGACAAGAGACCCAGTACTTC
TRBD2,TRBJ2-3,NA,TRBV6-5,CASSLTGGAGDTQYF,TGTGCCAGCAGTTTAACGGGGGGGGCCGGAGATACGCAGTATTTT
NA,TRBJ2-1,once,TRBV5-1,CASSLASGNNEQFF,TGCGCCAGCAGCTTGGCCTCAGGGAACAATGAGCAGTTCTTC
NA,TRBJ2-1,NA,TRBV2,CASSVLAPYNEQFF,TGTGCCAGCAGTGTTCTAGCGCCTTACAATGAGCAGTTCTTC
TRBD1,TRBJ1-6,NA,TRBV6-5,CASSTDRGPNSPLHF,TGTGCCAGCAGCACCGACAGGGGCCCTAATTCACCCCTCCACTTT
NA,TRBJ2-1,NA,TRBV9,CASSVGGGSYNEQFF,TGTGCCAGCAGCGTAGGAGGGGGATCCTACAATGAGCAGTTCTTC
TRBD2,TRBJ2-5,NA,TRBV5-1,CASSLTSGGAWETQYF,TGCGCCAGCAGCTTGACTAGCGGGGGGGCCTGGGAGACCCAGTACTTC
NA,TRBJ2-3,NA,TRBV3-1/TRBV3-2,CASSQEFLVGFATDTQYF,TGTGCCAGCAGCCAAGAATTTTTGGTCGGTTTTGCCACAGATACGCAGTATTTT
NA,TRBJ2-7,NA,TRBV19,CASSISTEAEQYF,TGTGCCAGTAGTATAAGTACTGAGGCCGAGCAGTACTTC
NA,TRBJ2-2,NA,TRBV3-1/TRBV3-2,CASSLLSGTNTGELFF,TGTGCCAGCAGCCTTCTCAGCGGAACGAACACCGGGGAGCTGTTTTTT
NA,TRBJ2-1,NA,TRBV5-1,CASSLVRSTRSYNEQFF,TGCGCCAGCAGCTTGGTGAGGTCCACGCGATCCTACAATGAGCAGTTCTTC
NA,TRBJ1-4,NA,TRBV4-1,CASSQETARNEKLFF,TGCGCCAGCAGCCAGGAGACAGCCCGTAATGAAAAACTGTTTTTT
NA,TRBJ2-7,NA,TRBV11-3,CASSPPGIYEQYF,TGTGCCAGCAGCCCTCCGGGGATCTACGAGCAGTACTTC